A single sample is the source of the 28 T cell receptor beta chains below, sequenced in a study of T cells after yellow fever vaccination. TCRdb reanalysed the 5' RACE reads using MiXCR and keeps one entry per CDR3 protein. The sample carries 170,000 or so distinct CDR3 sequences, 5.5% to 7.5% recorded once. The material was CD4+ T cells sorted from PBMCs, obtained on the day of the first yellow fever vaccination. Every receptor here comes from a man aged 18 to 35 who received the YFV17D yellow fever vaccine.

This rearrangement joins TRBV20-1 to TRBJ1-2; TRBD1 aligns across 7 bases. V was pared by 2 bases and J by 5 bases, with 8 bases of the junction left unmatched. There are 14 residues in the CDR3. CDR1 is DFQATT and CDR2 is SNEGSKA in the germline V gene (reference sequence). The CDR3 DNA reads as TGCAGTGCTAGAAGGAGGGGGCGGGTTTATGGCTACACCTTC. Its protein is CSARRRGRVYGYTF.

This clonotype has just a few counts. The rearrangement joins TRBV5-1 to TRBJ2-5; 13 nucleotides line up with TRBD2. With V trimmed by 4 bases and J by 3 bases, 3 bases remained unmatched. The CDR3 runs to 15 residues. The germline gives CDR1 SGHRS, CDR2 YFSETQ. The CDR3 DNA follows: TGCGCCAGCAGCCCGGGGACTAGCGGGGAAGAGACCCAGTACTTC. It codes for CASSPGTSGEETQYF.

This clonotype appeared many times. The gene calls are TRBV27 and TRBJ2-7, with TRBD2 matching 8 bases. The J segment lost 6 bases and the V segment lost 5 bases, leaving 12 bases of the junction unmatched. CDR3 size: 15 residues. Germline V gene sequence: CDR1 MNHEY, CDR2 SMNVEV (reference sequence). The DNA of the CDR3 is TGTGCCAGCAGTGCCAAACCCGGGGGGGCCTTCGAGCAGTACTTC. This translates into CASSAKPGGAFEQYF.

The chain joins TRBV12-3 or TRBV12-4 to TRBJ1-2; TRBD1 agrees at 7 bases. Trimming cost V 6 bases and J 7 bases; bases outside gene matches: 8. The CDR3 has 13 residues. CDR3 region: CASSVTGPGGYTF. The CDR3 DNA reads as TGTGCCAGCAGCGTGACAGGGCCGGGTGGCTACACCTTC.

The chain combines TRBV4-2 with TRBJ2-3, with 8 positions matching TRBD1. CDR3 size: 16 residues. Germline V gene sequence: CDR1 LGHNA, CDR2 YNFKEQ. Trimming removed 4 bases from V and 3 bases from J; junction bases left unmatched: 9. CDR3 sequence (DNA): TGTGCCAGCAGCCTACTAGGACAGGGTACTACAGATACGCAGTATTTT. The encoded protein is CASSLLGQGTTDTQYF.

In regard to this clonotype: Since a much larger clone is just one base distant, this may be a read error. This chain joins TRBV7-9 and TRBJ2-7; TRBD2 agrees at 10 bases. The CDR3 sequence is 15 residues long. From germline, CDR1 is SEHNR and CDR2 FQNEAQ (reference sequence). Here the CDR3 reads CARSLGLALSYEQYF. The CDR3, as DNA: TGTGCCCGCAGCTTGGGACTAGCGCTCTCCTACGAGCAGTACTTC.

This clonotype showed up just a few times. The V gene is TRBV6-5, the J gene TRBJ1-6; the match to TRBD1 covers 7 bases. The ends lost 5 bases at V and 7 bases at J; junction bases unmatched: 5. Per germline, CDR1 MNHEY and CDR2 SVGAGI. This CDR3 contains 14 residues. This chain's CDR3 is CASSQRQGNSPLHF. The DNA of the CDR3 is TGTGCCAGCAGTCAGAGACAGGGAAATTCACCCCTCCACTTT.

V gene TRBV5-5 combines with J gene TRBJ1-2; unclear D gene. V was pared by 4 bases and J by 4 bases, with 11 bases between. From germline, CDR1 is SGHKS and CDR2 YYEKEE (reference sequence). The CDR3 contains 13 residues. The CDR3, as DNA: TGTGCCAGCAGCCCCAGGCACTTCTATGGCTACACCTTC. It is translated as CASSPRHFYGYTF.

This clonotype was seen more than once but under ten times. The chain couples TRBV6-1 to TRBJ2-3; 8 nucleotides match TRBD1. V trimming: 10 bases; J trimming: 2 bases; junction bases outside the gene matches: 8. The CDR3 runs to 14 residues. The germline V gene encodes CDR1 MNHNS and CDR2 SASEGT. CDR3 protein: CAIKRGQATDTQYF. In DNA form, the CDR3 reads TGTGCCATCAAACGGGGACAGGCCACAGATACGCAGTATTTT.

This clonotype showed up many times. The chain couples TRBV5-5 to TRBJ2-7; D unclear. CDR1 is SGHKS and CDR2 is YYEKEE in the germline V gene (reference sequence). This CDR3 comprises 15 residues. V was clipped by 2 bases and J by 0 bases, with 12 bases between them. CDR3 region: CASSFGRTNSYEQYF. The CDR3 DNA reads TGTGCCAGCAGCTTTGGACGGACCAACTCCTACGAGCAGTACTTC.

The chain employs TRBV5-5 and TRBJ2-7; unclear D gene. Trimming cost V 0 bases and J 3 bases, with 7 bases left between them. Germline values: CDR1 SGHKS, CDR2 YYEKEE (reference sequence). There are 13 residues in the CDR3. Written as DNA, the CDR3 is TGTGCCAGCAGCTTGGGACAAATCTACGAGCAGTACGTC. This gives the protein CASSLGQIYEQYV.

The rearrangement links TRBV7-9 to TRBJ1-1, with a possible D match to TRBD1 (5 bases). CDR1 is SEHNR, CDR2 FQNEAQ, per germline (reference sequence). V shed 4 bases and J shed 7 bases, with 7 bases lying between them. The length of the CDR3 is 11 residues. The CDR3, as DNA: TGTGCCAGCAGCTCAGGGATTGAAGCTTTCTTT. The encoded protein is CASSSGIEAFF.

This clonotype was detected a few times. This chain's CDR3 is CASSLSDRGGGELFF. CDR3 coding DNA: TGCGCCAGCAGCTTATCGGACAGGGGCGGCGGGGAGCTGTTTTTT. The V call is TRBV5-1, the J call TRBJ2-2; 9 bases are a match to TRBD1. V trimming: 2 bases; J trimming: 7 bases; junction bases outside the gene matches: 6. Germline values: CDR1 SGHRS, CDR2 YFSETQ. This CDR3 is built from 15 residues.

In its sample, this clonotype was seen many times. The rearrangement links TRBV5-1 to TRBJ2-3; D might be TRBD1 or TRBD2, each matching 5 bases. Germline CDR1 SGHRS, CDR2 YFSETQ. V lost 0 bases and J lost 2, with 13 bases in between. The CDR3 spans 16 residues. This chain's CDR3 is CASSLGEGPFTDTQYF. The CDR3 bases are TGCGCCAGCAGCTTGGGAGAGGGACCTTTCACAGATACGCAGTATTTT.

V is TRBV6-6 and J is TRBJ1-5, with D maybe TRBD1 (5 bases). Between the trimmed V and J ends, which lost 2 bases and 16 bases, there was a span of 12 bases. Germline V gene data show CDR1 as MNHNY and CDR2 as SVGAGI (reference sequence). The CDR3 totals 11 residues. The CDR3 sequence: CASSYQGSGHF. DNA for the CDR3: TGTGCCAGCAGTTACCAGGGCTCGGGACATTTT.

The V call is TRBV5-1, the J call TRBJ2-2, with TRBD1 as a possible D gene (6 bases). The CDR3 is made up of 15 amino acids. Trimming stripped 2 bases from V and 4 bases from J, with 12 bases between. From germline, CDR1 is SGHRS and CDR2 YFSETQ. CDR3 in DNA: TGCGCCAGCAGCTTAGGGGGAACCTTCACCGGGGAGCTGTTTTTT. Protein sequence: CASSLGGTFTGELFF.

This clonotype was recorded once. This may stem from a read error, because a much larger clone lies one nucleotide away. This sequence joins TRBV11-2 and TRBJ2-7; a weak D match, TRBD2 (6 bases). Germline V CDR1 and CDR2: SGHAT, FQNNGV. This CDR3 comprises 14 residues. Trimming removed 1 base from V and 6 bases from J, with 13 bases in between. This CDR3 reads CASSLVEGRREQYF. CDR3 in DNA: TGTGCCAGCAGCTTAGTCGAGGGGAGGCGCGAGCAGTACTTC.

There are a few counts of this clonotype. V and J are TRBV11-2 and TRBJ2-7; 9 nucleotides align to TRBD2. Germline V gene data show CDR1 as SGHAT and CDR2 as FQNNGV. Losses at the gene ends were 7 bases for V and 0 bases for J; bases not matched to a gene: 22. This CDR3 has 20 residues. This CDR3 reads CASKGDPGGHGSGGSYEQYV. The CDR3 DNA reads as TGTGCCAGCAAGGGGGATCCGGGGGGACATGGTAGCGGGGGCTCCTACGAGCAGTACGTC.

There are many counts of this clonotype. The chain links TRBV30 to TRBJ2-5; D unclear. The CDR3 has 12 residues. With 2 bases removed from V and 5 bases from J, the gap between germline ends came to 9 bases. Germline assignment: CDR1 GTSNPN and CDR2 SVGIG (reference sequence). The CDR3: CAWSRLGETQYF. Written as DNA, the CDR3 is TGTGCCTGGAGTAGGCTAGGGGAGACCCAGTACTTC. The full variable domain, with the rest looked up from reference TRBV30 and TRBJ2-5, is SQTIHQWPATLVQPVGSPLSLECTVEGTSNPNLYWYRQAAGRGLQLLFYSVGIGQISSEVPQNLSASRPQDRQFILSSKKLLLSDSGFYLCAWSRLGETQYFGPGTRLLVL.

In its sample, this clonotype was seen many times. The chain links TRBV7-2 to TRBJ2-3, with a possible D match to TRBD2 (5 bases). Germline V gene lookup returns CDR1 SGHTA and CDR2 FQGNSA. Trimming took off 7 bases at V and 2 bases at J, with 16 bases between the two ends. The CDR3 length is 15 residues. The DNA of the CDR3 is TGTGCCAGCATCAAAATGGCGGGTTTCACAGATACGCAGTATTTT. Translation gives CASIKMAGFTDTQYF. Filled out from reference TRBV7-2 and TRBJ2-3, the complete variable domain reads GAGVSQSPSNKVTEKGKDVELRCDPISGHTALYWYRQSLGQGLEFLIYFQGNSAPDKSGLPSDRFSAERTGGSVSTLTIQRTQQEDSAVYLCASIKMAGFTDTQYFGPGTRLTVL.

This clonotype was found many times. The chain employs TRBV11-2 and TRBJ2-1, with D uncertain. This CDR3 is 14 amino acids long. V lost 2 bases to trimming and J lost 4 bases, with 9 bases between them. Germline CDR1 is SGHAT and CDR2 is FQNNGV. CDR3 residues: CASSLSAVYNEQFF. The CDR3 DNA sequence: TGTGCCAGCAGCTTATCAGCAGTTTACAATGAGCAGTTCTTC.

Only a few counts were recorded for this clonotype. The gene calls are TRBV20-1 and TRBJ1-1; D ambiguous. Trimming cost V 4 bases and J 0 bases, with 12 bases left between them. The CDR3 contains 14 residues. Germline assignment: CDR1 DFQATT and CDR2 SNEGSKA (reference sequence). The CDR3 here is CSATFPGVNTEAFF. Here the CDR3 DNA reads TGCAGTGCTACCTTCCCGGGAGTGAACACTGAAGCTTTCTTT.

The chain couples TRBV5-6 to TRBJ1-6; D may be TRBD1 (5 bases). Trimming shortened V by 0 bases and J by 11 bases, and 21 bases separated the two germline ends. The CDR3 loop spans 17 amino acids. Germline loops: CDR1 SGHDT, CDR2 YYEEEE. CDR3 sequence: CASSLAGGSFGYTPLHF. The CDR3 DNA is TGTGCCAGCAGCTTGGCCGGGGGGTCATTCGGGTATACACCCCTCCACTTT.

The V gene is TRBV20-1, the J gene TRBJ2-3, with 11 bases fitting TRBD1. CDR3 length equals 15 residues. Germline V gene data show CDR1 as DFQATT and CDR2 as SNEGSKA (reference sequence). The trim removed 3 bases at V and 4 bases at J, leaving 6 bases unmatched. CDR3 coding DNA: TGCAGTGCTAGTTCCTGGACAGGGGGCGCAGATACGCAGTATTTT. Amino acids: CSASSWTGGADTQYF.

This clonotype was found many times. CDR3 region: CAIMGGPNQPQHF. The DNA for the CDR3 is TGTGCCATCATGGGGGGCCCCAATCAGCCCCAGCATTTT. The V gene is TRBV10-3, the J gene TRBJ1-5, with D tentatively TRBD1 (6 bases). Looked up from germline, CDR1 is ENHRY and CDR2 is SYGVKD. V shed 7 bases and J shed 3 bases, with 10 bases lying between them. This CDR3 contains 13 residues.

This clonotype was observed many times. The chain has TRBV9 and TRBJ2-7; D is uncertain. The CDR3 totals 11 residues. The germline V and J ends were trimmed by 0 bases and 7 bases, with 5 bases remaining between them. Germline V gives CDR1 SGDLS, CDR2 YYNGEE. The CDR3 sequence is CASSVGREQYF. CDR3 coding DNA: TGTGCCAGCAGCGTAGGGCGGGAGCAGTACTTC. Full variable domain (remainder filled in from reference TRBV9 and TRBJ2-7): DSGVTQTPKHLITATGQRVTLRCSPRSGDLSVYWYQQSLDQGLQFLIQYYNGEERAKGNILERFSAQQFPDLHSELNLSSLELGDSALYFCASSVGREQYFGPGTRLTVT.

V gene TRBV9 combines with J gene TRBJ1-5, with D possibly matching TRBD1 (5 bases). The CDR3 is made up of 14 amino acids. Germline V gene sequence: CDR1 SGDLS, CDR2 YYNGEE. Trimming took 1 base from V and 3 from J, leaving 8 bases between them. The CDR3 reads CASSVTGTNQPQHF. The CDR3 coding sequence is TGTGCCAGCAGCGTAACGGGGACCAATCAGCCCCAGCATTTT.

This clonotype was counted at least ten times. The chain recombines TRBV7-8 with TRBJ2-2; 7 positions match TRBD2. The CDR3 spans 16 residues. Germline loops: CDR1 SGHVS, CDR2 FQNEAQ. The J segment lost 2 bases and the V segment lost 2 bases, leaving 5 bases of the junction unmatched. CDR3: CASSLSQRGNTGELFF. The DNA of the CDR3 is TGTGCCAGCAGCTTATCCCAGCGGGGTAACACCGGGGAGCTGTTTTTT.